This T cell receptor beta chain was recorded in a study of blood T cells in healthy people across ages. Broader study findings: Expanded clonotype shifts may have been confounded, as the donors had an unknown CMV status.

The CDR3 has 13 amino acids. Germline V gene data show CDR1 as MGHDK and CDR2 as SYGVNS. Total RNA extracted from each sample amounted to at least 5 micrograms. Using a J-beta primer mix together with a sample-barcoded 5' primer, a second PCR was run for roughly 6 to 12 cycles. There were at least 3 million CDR3-containing paired-end reads obtained from each sample. TCRdb reprocessed the 5' RACE reads via MiXCR and lists one record per CDR3 protein. This table has 1.5 million to 2 million distinct CDR3 sequences, over 25% appearing once. The sample holds a few counts of this clonotype. Its antigen is currently unknown.

The source material was blood. This chain links TRBV25-1 with TRBJ2-6; D unclear. This clonotype was sampled from a woman aged 25 to 45 in good health. The CDR3 nucleotides read TGTACCATCCAGGACCCCGGGGCCAACGTCCTGACTTTC. Protein product: CTIQDPGANVLTF.